These 19 T cell receptor beta chains share one sample of origin, sequenced in a study of CD8+ T cells in alopecia areata. Reverse transcription of extracted RNA yielded cDNA, which provided the sequencing template. TCRdb's table, derived via immunoSEQ multiplex PCR, lists solely in-frame clones and lacks some. The sample lists some 110,000 clones; about 59% were seen once. Specified treatment: oral pan-JAK inhibitor, 5-10 mg twice daily. The input for sequencing was CD8+ T cells sorted from blood, taken at week 24, from a patient treated with tofacitinib. These receptors were collected from a human donor with alopecia areata.

The CDR3 DNA follows: TGTGCCAGCAGCGGACTAGCGGGACTCACCGGGGAGCTGTTTTTT. Translated, it gives CASSGLAGLTGELFF. This chain connects TRBV27 to TRBJ2-2, with TRBD2 identical over 12 bases. V shed 6 bases and J 4 bases; nucleotides not matched to a gene: 3. The CDR3 covers 15 residues. Germline loops: CDR1 MNHEY, CDR2 SMNVEV (reference sequence).

This clone was seen only a few times. In DNA, the CDR3 is TGCGCCAGCAGCCAAGACGGCCGTTACACTGAAGCTTTCTTT. Amino acid sequence: CASSQDGRYTEAFF. The rearrangement uses TRBV4-1 and TRBJ1-1; D is undetermined. Germline CDR1 MGHRA, CDR2 YSYEKL. CDR3 size: 14 residues. The V end lost 0 bases, the J end lost 3 bases, and 8 bases lay between the germline ends.

This clone has a handful of counts. The chain recombines TRBV4-2 with TRBJ2-7; D might be TRBD2 (5 bases). The CDR3 sequence is 17 residues long. V was shortened by 4 bases and J by 3 bases, with 22 bases between the two germline ends. CDR1 and CDR2 (germline): LGHNA, YNFKEQ. This chain's CDR3 is CASSLFPTDTGDYEQYF. CDR3 nucleotide sequence: TGTGCCAGCAGCCTCTTCCCTACTGACACCGGGGACTACGAGCAGTACTTC.

The rearrangement uses TRBV6-1 and TRBJ2-3, with unresolved D. CDR1 and CDR2 (germline): MNHNS, SASEGT. The CDR3 runs 16 residues. V was cut by 4 bases and J by 0 bases, with 14 bases left in between. The CDR3 DNA sequence: TGTGCCAGCAGTGGGACGGATGCCTCTAGCACAGATACGCAGTATTTT. Encoded protein: CASSGTDASSTDTQYF.

The chain has TRBV11-1 and TRBJ2-2, with 9 bases lining up with TRBD1. CDR1 and CDR2 (germline): SGHAT, FQDESV (reference sequence). The J segment lost 4 bases and the V segment lost 6 bases, leaving 12 bases of the junction unmatched. This CDR3 region has 17 residues. CDR3 in DNA: TGTGCCAGCAGACCGGGACAGGGCGAAGCGAGCACCGGGGAGCTGTTTTTT. Translated, it gives CASRPGQGEASTGELFF.

The chain employs TRBV10-3 and TRBJ2-3; TRBD1 aligns across 12 bases. Germline CDR1 ENHRY, CDR2 SYGVKD. The CDR3 extends over 17 amino acids. The trim removed 3 bases at V and 2 bases at J, leaving 6 bases unmatched. The chain's CDR3 is CAISESTGQGATDTQYF. The CDR3 nucleotides read TGTGCCATCAGTGAATCCACGGGACAGGGGGCCACAGATACGCAGTATTTT.

This clone was observed a few times. The V call is TRBV7-8, the J call TRBJ2-5, with D unclear. There are 18 residues in the CDR3. The V gene's germline CDR1 is SGHVS and CDR2 FQNEAQ. V was pared by 5 bases and J by 5 bases, with 27 bases between. CDR3 in DNA: TGTGCCAGCAGCCCCCGAATTTACTCTGGAGCTTCTTGGGAGACCCAGTACTTC. Residues: CASSPRIYSGASWETQYF. The variable domain in full, completed from reference TRBV7-8 and TRBJ2-5, reads GAGVSQSPRYKVAKRGQDVALRCDPISGHVSLFWYQQALGQGPEFLTYFQNEAQLDKSGLPSDRFFAERPEGSVSTLKIQRTQQEDSAVYLCASSPRIYSGASWETQYFGPGTRLLVL.

This clone showed up just once. The V call is TRBV30, the J call TRBJ2-7; TRBD1 aligns across 8 bases. The V segment lost 5 bases and the J segment 5 bases; nucleotides outside the gene matches: 8. Per the germline V gene, CDR1 is GTSNPN and CDR2 is SVGIG (reference sequence). The CDR3 is 13 amino acids. CDR3: CAWDGQGADEQYF. The CDR3 bases are TGTGCCTGGGATGGACAGGGTGCCGACGAGCAGTACTTC. Full variable domain (missing parts from reference TRBV30 and TRBJ2-7): SQTIHQWPATLVQPVGSPLSLECTVEGTSNPNLYWYRQAAGRGLQLLFYSVGIGQISSEVPQNLSASRPQDRQFILSSKKLLLSDSGFYLCAWDGQGADEQYFGPGTRLTVT.

V gene TRBV7-9 combines with J gene TRBJ2-7; 7 bases agree with TRBD1. The CDR3 runs to 13 residues. V shed 4 bases, J shed 3 bases, and the junction held 3 bases outside the gene matches. CDR1 is SEHNR, CDR2 FQNEAQ, per germline (reference sequence). CDR3 region: CASSSPGGYEQYF. The CDR3 bases are TGTGCCAGCAGCTCCCCAGGGGGCTACGAGCAGTACTTC.

The chain links TRBV30 to TRBJ2-3; the D gene is possibly TRBD1 (5 bases). The length of the CDR3 is 14 residues. In germline, CDR1 is GTSNPN, CDR2 SVGIG (reference sequence). With 0 bases removed from V and 0 bases from J, the gap between germline ends came to 7 bases. Here the CDR3 reads CAWSVHRSTDTQYF. As DNA, the CDR3 is TGTGCCTGGAGTGTACACAGGAGCACAGATACGCAGTATTTT.

In DNA, the CDR3 is TGTGCCAGCAGCTTGGTCCGGTTCCCCTACGAGCAGTACTTC. This encodes CASSLVRFPYEQYF. J is TRBJ2-7 and V is TRBV5-4; D uncertain. The CDR3 runs to 14 residues. Germline lookup yields CDR1 SGHNT and CDR2 YYREEE (reference sequence). V was trimmed by 0 bases and J by 2 bases, leaving 9 bases between them.

This chain links TRBV4-1 with TRBJ1-1; D remains unclear. V gave up 8 bases and J gave up 2 bases, with 9 bases separating them. The CDR3 length is 12 residues. Per germline, CDR1 MGHRA and CDR2 YSYEKL. CDR3 protein: CASESVNTEAFF. CDR3 bases: TGCGCCAGCGAGTCCGTAAACACTGAAGCTTTCTTT.

V gene TRBV7-6 combines with J gene TRBJ2-1; TRBD1 agrees at 8 bases. Germline V gene sequence: CDR1 SGHVS, CDR2 FNYEAQ. This CDR3 is 15 amino acids long. J was trimmed by 2 bases and V by 5 bases; bases with no gene match: 5. As DNA, the CDR3 is TGTGCCAGCAGCCAAGGACAGGGCCCCTACAATGAGCAGTTCTTC. Translated: CASSQGQGPYNEQFF.

The rearrangement joins TRBV27 to TRBJ2-5, with D possibly being TRBD2 (6 bases). This CDR3 comprises 18 residues. In germline, CDR1 is MNHEY, CDR2 SMNVEV (reference sequence). The ends were cut back, 2 bases at V and 4 bases at J, with 23 bases in the middle. The CDR3 spells CASSLGLLTGTTPETQYF. The CDR3, as DNA: TGTGCCAGCAGTTTAGGACTACTTACCGGGACGACACCAGAGACCCAGTACTTC.

The V and J genes are TRBV11-2 and TRBJ2-7, with 7 bases that match TRBD2. Trimming cost V 5 bases and J 5 bases; bases outside gene matches: 12. This CDR3 is 15 amino acids long. Germline V CDR1 and CDR2: SGHAT, FQNNGV. The CDR3 loop reads CASSPRGDAFDEQYF. The CDR3 DNA reads TGTGCCAGCAGCCCCCGGGGGGACGCCTTCGACGAGCAGTACTTC.

V usage is TRBV27 and J usage is TRBJ1-2; perhaps TRBD1 as D (6 bases). CDR3 length: 13 residues. Deletions cut 6 bases from V and 4 bases from J, with 12 bases between. Germline CDR1 reads MNHEY; CDR2 reads SMNVEV (reference sequence). CDR3 coding DNA: TGTGCCAGCAGACCAGCGACAGGCTATGGCTACACCTTC. Translated: CASRPATGYGYTF.

The genes are TRBV7-9 and TRBJ2-7; D is ambiguous. The CDR3 is made up of 14 amino acids. Trimming removed 1 base at V and 2 bases at J, with 9 bases between. Germline V CDR1 and CDR2: SEHNR, FQNEAQ (reference sequence). The CDR3 is CASSLEPMTYEQYF. CDR3 DNA: TGTGCCAGCAGCTTAGAACCCATGACCTACGAGCAGTACTTC.

This clone was seen more than once but under ten times. The chain has TRBV4-2 and TRBJ2-3, with D maybe TRBD2 (5 bases). Looked up from germline, CDR1 is LGHNA and CDR2 is YNFKEQ. V was shortened by 1 base and J by 4 bases, with 6 bases between the two germline ends. The CDR3 runs to 13 residues. The CDR3 DNA is TGTGCCAGCAGCCAAGTCGGGGCAGATACGCAGTATTTT. Translated: CASSQVGADTQYF.

Within the sample, this clone is medium-sized (0.01 to 0.1%). Written as DNA, the CDR3 is TGTGCCAGCAGTGGACTAGCGGGGGGGCCAGATACGCAGTATTTT. Amino acids: CASSGLAGGPDTQYF. The rearrangement links TRBV6-1 to TRBJ2-3, with 14 bases that match TRBD2. The V and J ends lost 4 bases and 4 bases, in that order; junction bases with no gene match: 1. Germline V gene sequence: CDR1 MNHNS, CDR2 SASEGT. This CDR3 has 15 amino acids.